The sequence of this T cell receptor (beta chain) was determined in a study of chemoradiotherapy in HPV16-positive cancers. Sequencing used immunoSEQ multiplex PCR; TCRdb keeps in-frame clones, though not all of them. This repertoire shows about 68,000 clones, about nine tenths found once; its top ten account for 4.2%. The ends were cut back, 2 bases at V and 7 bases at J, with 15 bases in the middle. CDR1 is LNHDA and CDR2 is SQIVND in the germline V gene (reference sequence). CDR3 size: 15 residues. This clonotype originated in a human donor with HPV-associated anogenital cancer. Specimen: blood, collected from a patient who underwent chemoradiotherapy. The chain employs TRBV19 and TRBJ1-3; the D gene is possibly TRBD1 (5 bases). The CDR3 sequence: CASSIRDGVRNTIYF. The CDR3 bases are TGTGCCAGTAGTATACGGGACGGGGTGAGGAACACCATATATTTT.